What follows describes a single TCR beta chain. The entry originates in a study of identifying expanded T cells in peripheral blood. Trimming cost V 0 bases and J 4 bases, with 10 bases left between them. In germline, CDR1 is SGHTA, CDR2 FQGNSA. The CDR3 sequence is 15 residues long. Sequencing used immunoSEQ multiplex PCR; TCRdb keeps in-frame clones, though not all of them. The sample carries nearly 60,000 clones, approximately 89% recorded once. The rearrangement links TRBV7-2 to TRBJ2-1; tentatively, D is TRBD2 (7 bases). The source of this sequence is a person aged 18 to 75 in good health. What was sequenced was blood. CDR3 in DNA: TGTGCCAGCAGCTTAGCGGGGGGGCAGTACAATGAGCAGTTCTTC. This codes for CASSLAGGQYNEQFF. The variable domain in full, completed from reference TRBV7-2 and TRBJ2-1, reads GAGVSQSPSNKVTEKGKDVELRCDPISGHTALYWYRQSLGQGLEFLIYFQGNSAPDKSGLPSDRFSAERTGGSVSTLTIQRTQQEDSAVYLCASSLAGGQYNEQFFGPGTRLTVL.